Below, 3 T cell receptor beta chains from the same sample are listed, as sequenced in a study of T cell clones after liver transplantation. The data were produced by immunoSEQ multiplex PCR, yet TCRdb's version contains in-frame clones alone and is incomplete. The repertoire holds 77,000 or so clones, with around 80% as singletons. Material: CD4+ T cells from blood, obtained 12 months after liver transplant. Every receptor here comes from a human patient who received a liver transplant. Some T cells may arise from the graft donor.

This clone was seen just once. The J gene is TRBJ1-1, the V gene TRBV11-2; the D is unclear. The V and J ends lost 0 bases and 1 base respectively, with 9 bases between them. Germline V gives CDR1 SGHAT, CDR2 FQNNGV. The CDR3 contains 15 residues. The CDR3 DNA sequence: TGTGCCAGCAGCTTAGATCGGGTCCGGAACACTGAAGCTTTCTTT. Translating it yields CASSLDRVRNTEAFF.

The chain couples TRBV10-2 to TRBJ1-5; 9 bases are shared with TRBD1. Germline V gene sequence: CDR1 WSHSY, CDR2 SAAADI. The CDR3 has 13 residues. Unmatched junction bases numbered 6, after V lost 8 bases and J lost 7 bases. The CDR3 protein is CASWDRAGQPQHF. For the CDR3, the DNA is TGCGCCAGCTGGGACAGGGCGGGACAGCCCCAGCATTTT.

V gene TRBV6-7 combines with J gene TRBJ2-1; D not resolved. TRBV6-7 qualifies as an ORF whose function is uncertain. V was pared by 4 bases and J by 4 bases, with 14 bases between. The CDR3 is 15 amino acids. This CDR3 reads CASSLPLSLYNEQFF. CDR3 bases: TGTGCCAGCAGTTTACCCCTCTCCCTGTACAATGAGCAGTTCTTC.